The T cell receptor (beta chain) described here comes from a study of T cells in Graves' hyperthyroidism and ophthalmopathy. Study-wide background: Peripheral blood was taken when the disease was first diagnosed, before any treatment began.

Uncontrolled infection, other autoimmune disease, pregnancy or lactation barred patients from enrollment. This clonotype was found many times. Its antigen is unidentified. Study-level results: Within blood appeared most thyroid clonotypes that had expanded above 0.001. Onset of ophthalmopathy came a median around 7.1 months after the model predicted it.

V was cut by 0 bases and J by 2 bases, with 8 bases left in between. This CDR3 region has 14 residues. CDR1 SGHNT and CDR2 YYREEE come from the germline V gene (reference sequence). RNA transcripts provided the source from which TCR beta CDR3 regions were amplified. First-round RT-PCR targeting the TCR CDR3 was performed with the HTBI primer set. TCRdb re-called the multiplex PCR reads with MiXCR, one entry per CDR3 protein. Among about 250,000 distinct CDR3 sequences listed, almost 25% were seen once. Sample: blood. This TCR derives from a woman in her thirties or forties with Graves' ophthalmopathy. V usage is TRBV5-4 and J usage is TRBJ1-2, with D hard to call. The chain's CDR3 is CASSLVGRNYGYTF. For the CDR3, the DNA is TGTGCCAGCAGCTTGGTAGGACGGAACTATGGCTACACCTTC.